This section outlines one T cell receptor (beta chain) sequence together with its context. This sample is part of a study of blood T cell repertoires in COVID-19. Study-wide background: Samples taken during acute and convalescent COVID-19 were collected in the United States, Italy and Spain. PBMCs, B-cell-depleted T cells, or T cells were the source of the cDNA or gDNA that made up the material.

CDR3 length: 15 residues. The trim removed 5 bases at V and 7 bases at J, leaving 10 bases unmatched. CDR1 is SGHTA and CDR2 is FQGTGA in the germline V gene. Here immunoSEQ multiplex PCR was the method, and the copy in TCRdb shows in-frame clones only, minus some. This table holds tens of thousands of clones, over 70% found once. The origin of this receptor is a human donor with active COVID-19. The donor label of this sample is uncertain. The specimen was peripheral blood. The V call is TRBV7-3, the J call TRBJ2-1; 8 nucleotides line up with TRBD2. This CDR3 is CASSPQISGKNEQFF. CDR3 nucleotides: TGTGCCAGCAGCCCACAGATTAGCGGGAAGAATGAGCAGTTCTTC.